Listed below are T cell receptor beta chains from one sample, sequenced in a study of shared clonotypes between healthy human individuals. Assay: immunoSEQ multiplex PCR; the TCRdb copy retains only in-frame clones and omits some. The sample has some 2,000,000 clones; over 85% are singletons. The sequencing sample was made of naive CD8+ T cells sorted from blood. Source of these receptors: a man between 18 and 29 years old in good health. Each CDR3 is given with its conserved first and last residue. D genes are given only for firm matches. For some rows the clone size is stated as once, few or many, or as a class when expanded; others skip it.

V,D,size,J,CDR3,DNA
TRBV19,.,.,TRBJ1-5,CASRAGTLSNQPQHF,TGTGCCAGTAGGGCCGGGACATTGAGCAATCAGCCCCAGCATTTT
TRBV7-9,.,.,TRBJ2-5,CASSPARGDETQYF,TGTGCCAGCAGCCCAGCCCGAGGGGACGAGACCCAGTACTTC
TRBV9,.,.,TRBJ2-7,CASSAQGNSYEQYF,TGTGCCAGCAGCGCACAGGGTAACTCCTACGAGCAGTACTTC
TRBV7-9,.,.,TRBJ2-7,CASSLEGLSYEQYF,TGTGCCAGCAGCTTAGAAGGACTCTCCTACGAGCAGTACTTC
TRBV27,TRBD1,.,TRBJ2-7,CASSPVGQGDYEQYF,TGTGCCAGCTCTCCGGTGGGACAGGGCGATTACGAGCAGTACTTC
TRBV7-9,.,.,TRBJ2-7,CASSRGQFLEQYF,TGTGCCAGCAGCCGGGGACAATTTCTAGAGCAGTACTTC
TRBV7-9,.,once,TRBJ2-5,CASSSPQETQYF,TGTGCCAGCAGCTCTCCTCAAGAGACCCAGTACTTC
TRBV9,.,.,TRBJ2-1,CASSVDPSSYNEQFF,TGTGCCAGCAGCGTAGATCCAAGCTCCTACAATGAGCAGTTCTTC
TRBV9,.,.,TRBJ2-3,CASSVVTTDTQYF,TGTGCCAGCAGCGTAGTTACAACAGATACGCAGTATTTT
TRBV19,.,.,TRBJ2-7,CASSTETGISYEQYF,TGTGCCAGTAGTACCGAAACAGGAATTTCCTACGAGCAGTACTTC
TRBV9,.,.,TRBJ1-2,CASSVGSGANYGYTF,TGTGCCAGCAGCGTAGGTTCAGGGGCAAACTATGGCTACACCTTC
TRBV2,.,.,TRBJ2-7,CASSPGTAYEQYF,TGTGCCAGCAGCCCCGGGACGGCCTACGAGCAGTACTTC
TRBV4-1,.,.,TRBJ2-7,CASSQDLSTTYEQYF,TGCGCCAGCAGCCAAGATCTTAGCACTACATACGAGCAGTACTTC
TRBV7-7,.,.,TRBJ2-7,CASSLSQGYEQYF,TGTGCTAGCAGCTTAAGCCAAGGGTACGAGCAGTACTTC
TRBV6-1,.,.,TRBJ1-1,CASGTEIGFNTEAFF,TGTGCCAGCGGAACCGAGATAGGTTTTAACACTGAAGCTTTCTTT
TRBV10-3,.,once,TRBJ2-5,CAISGPNQETQYF,TGTGCCATCAGCGGGCCTAACCAAGAGACCCAGTACTTC
TRBV4-1,TRBD1,.,TRBJ2-1,CASSQEPGQGVYGEQFF,TGCGCCAGCAGCCAGGAACCGGGACAGGGTGTTTATGGTGAGCAGTTCTTC
TRBV6-5,.,.,TRBJ1-6,CASSYADDSPLHF,TGTGCCAGCAGTTACGCTGATGACTCACCCCTCCACTTT
TRBV5-1,.,.,TRBJ2-3,CASSRRGTTTDTQYF,TGCGCCAGCAGCCGCAGGGGGACTACCACAGATACGCAGTATTTT
TRBV18,.,.,TRBJ1-2,CASSPPQEGDYGYTF,TGTGCCAGCTCACCACCTCAAGAGGGGGACTATGGCTACACCTTC
TRBV6-5,.,.,TRBJ1-3,CASSYMTASGNTIYF,TGTGCCAGCAGTTATATGACAGCCTCTGGAAACACCATATATTTT
TRBV7-8,TRBD2,.,TRBJ2-7,CASSLAGLADYEQYF,TGTGCCAGCAGCTTAGCGGGACTAGCGGACTACGAGCAGTACTTC
TRBV19,.,.,TRBJ1-1,CASSAGPLLGAFF,TGTGCCAGTAGTGCGGGACCGCTGCTCGGTGCTTTCTTT
TRBV9,.,.,TRBJ2-3,CASSVDGGETDTQYF,TGTGCCAGCAGCGTAGACGGGGGCGAGACAGATACGCAGTATTTT
TRBV6-5,.,.,TRBJ2-5,CASSKTVLETQYF,TGTGCCAGCAGTAAGACCGTACTGGAGACCCAGTACTTC
TRBV7-9,TRBD1,once,TRBJ1-1,CAWEGASPEAFF,TGTGCCTGGGAGGGGGCGTCCCCTGAAGCTTTCTTT
TRBV4-1,.,once,TRBJ2-3,CASSHLENSGNADTQYF,TGCGCCAGCAGCCATTTAGAGAATTCGGGAAACGCAGATACGCAGTATTTT
TRBV2,TRBD2,.,TRBJ2-7,CARSGLAFYEQYF,TGTGCCAGGTCGGGACTAGCGTTCTACGAGCAGTACTTC
TRBV10-1,TRBD1,.,TRBJ2-2,CASSWTGEKTGELFF,TGCGCCAGCAGTTGGACAGGGGAAAAAACCGGGGAGCTGTTTTTT
TRBV28,TRBD1,.,TRBJ2-7,CASRLLDRGTYEQYF,TGTGCCAGCAGACTTCTTGACAGGGGTACCTACGAGCAGTACTTC
TRBV9,.,.,TRBJ2-4,CASSVGGHAKNIQYF,TGTGCCAGCAGCGTAGGGGGGCACGCCAAAAACATTCAGTACTTC
TRBV9,.,.,TRBJ1-5,CASSVGQGLNQPQHF,TGTGCCAGCAGCGTCGGGCAGGGGCTTAATCAGCCCCAGCATTTT
TRBV14,.,.,TRBJ2-7,CASSQIGLTYEQYF,TGTGCCAGCAGCCAGATCGGATTGACCTACGAGCAGTACTTC
TRBV9,TRBD2,.,TRBJ2-2,CASSVGRLAGTTGELFF,TGTGCCAGCAGCGTAGGTCGACTAGCGGGGACCACCGGGGAGCTGTTTTTT
TRBV7-8,.,.,TRBJ1-6,CASSSELGYSPLHF,TGTGCCAGCAGCTCTGAGCTGGGATATTCACCCCTCCACTTT
TRBV5-4,.,.,TRBJ2-7,CASSSTGKSYEQYF,TGTGCCAGCAGCTCGACCGGGAAGTCCTACGAGCAGTACTTC
TRBV29-1,TRBD1,.,TRBJ2-7,CSVTRGGDQYF,TGCAGCGTCACAAGAGGGGGCGATCAGTACTTC
TRBV12-5,.,.,TRBJ2-2,CASGEDSYTGELFF,TGTGCTAGTGGTGAAGACAGTTACACCGGGGAGCTGTTTTTT
TRBV4-2,.,.,TRBJ2-5,CASSQGVAGGIQETQYF,TGTGCCAGCAGCCAGGGGGTTGCAGGGGGGATTCAAGAGACCCAGTACTTC
TRBV2,TRBD1,.,TRBJ2-7,CASSWDSLDGREQYF,TGTGCCAGCAGTTGGGACAGCTTGGACGGGCGCGAGCAGTACTTC
TRBV10-3,TRBD1,.,TRBJ2-7,CAIRDHSSDRGSYEQYF,TGTGCCATCAGAGACCACTCCTCGGACAGGGGCTCCTACGAGCAGTACTTC
TRBV7-6,.,.,TRBJ2-1,CASSLGDYGYNEQFF,TGTGCCAGCAGCTTAGGAGATTACGGGTACAATGAGCAGTTCTTC
TRBV6-1,.,few,TRBJ2-7,CASSEVGARSYEQYF,TGTGCCAGCAGTGAGGTGGGGGCTCGGTCCTACGAGCAGTACTTC
TRBV5-1,TRBD1,.,TRBJ2-7,CASSGQRQGDSYEQYF,TGCGCCAGCAGCGGGCAAAGACAGGGAGACTCCTACGAGCAGTACTTC
TRBV10-3,TRBD1,.,TRBJ2-5,CAIRDRGEGETQYF,TGTGCCATCAGGGACAGGGGCGAGGGAGAGACCCAGTACTTC
TRBV4-1,TRBD2,.,TRBJ2-3,CASSQGLAGGPDTQYF,TGCGCCAGCAGCCAAGGCCTAGCGGGGGGGCCGGATACGCAGTATTTT
TRBV4-1,.,.,TRBJ2-2,CASSHGSGELFF,TGCGCCAGCAGCCACGGGAGCGGGGAGCTGTTTTTT
TRBV28,TRBD2,.,TRBJ2-1,CASSSLAGEGSYNEQFF,TGTGCCAGCAGTTCCCTAGCGGGGGAAGGTTCCTACAATGAGCAGTTCTTC
TRBV4-3,TRBD1,.,TRBJ2-2,CASSPGTAYTGELFF,TGCGCCAGCAGCCCGGGGACAGCTTACACCGGGGAGCTGTTTTTT
TRBV4-1,TRBD2,.,TRBJ2-3,CASSQDSGRDTQYF,TGCGCCAGCAGCCAAGACAGCGGGAGAGATACGCAGTATTTT
TRBV29-1,.,.,TRBJ2-1,CSVERWSSYNEQFF,TGCAGCGTTGAAAGATGGAGCTCCTACAATGAGCAGTTCTTC
TRBV7-9,.,.,TRBJ2-5,CASSSLLEETQYF,TGTGCCAGCAGCTCTCTCCTGGAAGAGACCCAGTACTTC
TRBV4-3,.,.,TRBJ2-5,CASSQDWGSAQETQYF,TGCGCCAGCAGCCAAGATTGGGGGAGCGCCCAAGAGACCCAGTACTTC